These 8 T cell receptor beta chains originate from one sample sequenced in a study of CD8 T cells in ankylosing spondylitis. The study, taken as a whole, reports: A TCR beta motif of several highly homologous variants seemed to mark ankylosing spondylitis blood.

No antigens are known for them. TCRdb itself ran the 5' RACE reads through MiXCR, one entry per CDR3 protein. The sample consists of more than 500,000 distinct CDR3 sequences, under 5.5% of them appearing once. The sequencing sample was made of blood, either unsorted or a sorted T cell fraction (not recorded which). Receptor source: a male donor with ankylosing spondylitis.

This clonotype appeared many times. V is TRBV15 and J is TRBJ2-2; D may correspond to TRBD1 or TRBD2 (5 bases each). CDR1 LNHNV and CDR2 YYDKDF come from the germline V gene (reference sequence). The CDR3 runs 14 residues. The V end lost 0 bases, the J end lost 6 bases, and 8 bases lay between the germline ends. DNA for the CDR3: TGTGCCACCAGCAGAGATCTGGGGGCCGGGGAGCTGTTTTTT. As protein: CATSRDLGAGELFF. Full variable domain (remainder filled in from reference TRBV15 and TRBJ2-2): DAMVIQNPRYQVTQFGKPVTLSCSQTLNHNVMYWYQQKSSQAPKLLFHYYDKDFNNEADTPDNFQSRRPNTSFCFLDIRSPGLGDTAMYLCATSRDLGAGELFFGEGSRLTVL.

A few counts support this clonotype. The chain joins TRBV20-1 to TRBJ1-1; maybe TRBD1 (5 bases). Germline V CDR1 and CDR2: DFQATT, SNEGSKA (reference sequence). V shed 1 base and J shed 4 bases, with 16 bases lying between them. The CDR3 runs to 15 residues. This CDR3 is CSARGTQGILTEAFF. CDR3 nucleotide sequence: TGCAGTGCTAGAGGTACCCAGGGCATACTCACTGAAGCTTTCTTT.

This clonotype was observed a handful of times. Here the CDR3 reads CASSTGGAGEQYF. CDR3 DNA: TGTGCCAGCAGCACAGGGGGCGCGGGGGAGCAGTACTTC. This chain uses TRBV5-6 with TRBJ2-7; TRBD1 agrees at 9 bases. The CDR3 runs to 13 residues. Germline V gene sequence: CDR1 SGHDT, CDR2 YYEEEE. Trimming at V came to 4 bases and at J to 7 bases, leaving 6 bases not matched to a gene. The full variable domain, with the rest looked up from reference TRBV5-6 and TRBJ2-7, is DAGVTQSPTHLIKTRGQQVTLRCSPKSGHDTVSWYQQALGQGPQFIFQYYEEEERQRGNFPDRFSGHQFPNYSSELNVNALLLGDSALYLCASSTGGAGEQYFGPGTRLTVT.

This clonotype has just a few counts. The chain has TRBV5-1 and TRBJ2-7; D uncertain. Trimming cost V 1 base and J 0 bases, with 8 bases left between them. This CDR3 spans 14 amino acids. Germline CDR1 reads SGHRS; CDR2 reads YFSETQ. CDR3 DNA sequence: TGCGCCAGCAGCTTGTTGCCAGACTCCTACGAGCAGTACTTC. It is translated as CASSLLPDSYEQYF.

This clonotype has at least ten counts. The chain joins TRBV7-8 to TRBJ2-1, with D tentatively TRBD1 or TRBD2 (5 bases each). Germline V gives CDR1 SGHVS, CDR2 FQNEAQ. The ends were cut back, 5 bases at V and 3 bases at J, with 14 bases in the middle. This CDR3 comprises 15 residues. CDR3 loop: CASSNLGGVYNEQFF. The CDR3, as DNA: TGTGCCAGCAGCAATCTTGGGGGTGTCTACAATGAGCAGTTCTTC.

This clonotype has ten or more counts. The V gene is TRBV4-3, the J gene TRBJ2-2, with D perhaps matching TRBD2 (5 bases). V shed 0 bases and J shed 3 bases, with 8 bases lying between them. The germline gives CDR1 LGHNA, CDR2 YSLEER. The CDR3 is made up of 15 amino acids. The CDR3 sequence is CASSQERRDTGELFF. In DNA, the CDR3 is TGCGCCAGCAGCCAAGAACGGCGGGACACCGGGGAGCTGTTTTTT.

This clonotype has at least ten counts. This chain links TRBV5-1 with TRBJ2-1; the D gene is possibly TRBD2 (6 bases). CDR3 length: 13 amino acids. Trimming pared 4 bases from V and 6 bases from J, leaving 11 bases between. Germline CDR1 and CDR2: SGHRS and YFSETQ. The DNA for the CDR3 is TGCGCCAGCAGCATCCTCGGGGGCAATGAGCAGTTCTTC. Encoded protein: CASSILGGNEQFF.

V is TRBV6-1 and J is TRBJ2-7; 7 bases are a match to TRBD1. With 4 bases clipped from V and 3 bases from J, the junction kept 6 bases outside the gene matches. Germline V gene data show CDR1 as MNHNS and CDR2 as SASEGT. CDR3 size: 14 residues. Here the CDR3 reads CASSGDRAYYEQYF. As DNA, the CDR3 is TGTGCCAGCAGTGGGGACAGAGCCTACTACGAGCAGTACTTC.